This entry lists 12 T cell receptor beta chains sequenced from one sample in a study of control samples from healthy donors and cancer patients. Repertoires were generated with immunoSEQ multiplex PCR, while TCRdb's copy carries only in-frame clones and drops some. The sample yields some 90,000 clones, 86% seen once. The sample was blood. The source of these receptors is a woman in her 50s in good health.

The chain recombines TRBV29-1 with TRBJ2-1; D gene ambiguous. Per the germline V gene, CDR1 is SQVTM and CDR2 is ANQGSEA. This CDR3 spans 13 amino acids. V dropped 4 bases and J dropped 0 bases, with 7 bases sitting between them. In DNA, the CDR3 is TGCAGCGTTGGGGTTAGCTCCTACAATGAGCAGTTCTTC. The encoded protein is CSVGVSSYNEQFF.

The chain combines TRBV7-9 with TRBJ2-5; 16 bases are shared with TRBD2. The CDR3 has 18 residues. Trimming removed 5 bases from V and 4 bases from J; junction bases left unmatched: 10. Germline assignment: CDR1 SEHNR and CDR2 FQNEAQ (reference sequence). The CDR3 region is CASSPGTSGRALGETQYF. The CDR3 DNA reads as TGTGCCAGCAGCCCCGGGACTAGCGGGAGGGCCCTCGGAGAGACCCAGTACTTC.

V is TRBV28 and J is TRBJ1-3, with D possibly matching TRBD1 (6 bases). Germline CDR1 MDHEN, CDR2 SYDVKM. The CDR3 spans 19 residues. Trimming removed 5 bases at V and 3 bases at J, with 26 bases between. CDR3 amino acids: CASSPRGTSDLYLGNTIYF. CDR3 sequence (DNA): TGTGCCAGCAGTCCTAGGGGGACATCCGATCTCTACCTTGGAAACACCATATATTTT.

The V and J genes are TRBV6-5 and TRBJ1-5; D possibly corresponds to TRBD1 (5 bases). V was trimmed by 0 bases and J by 4 bases, leaving 10 bases between them. This CDR3 comprises 15 residues. Germline values: CDR1 MNHEY, CDR2 SVGAGI. The CDR3 here is CASSYSSQGNQPQHF. The CDR3 nucleotides read TGTGCCAGCAGTTACTCGAGTCAGGGTAATCAGCCCCAGCATTTT.

The chain is built from TRBV5-4 and TRBJ2-5; TRBD1 is a possible D gene (6 bases). Germline V gives CDR1 SGHNT, CDR2 YYREEE (reference sequence). The V end lost 4 bases, the J end lost 4 bases, and 20 bases lay between the germline ends. The CDR3 consists of 16 residues. CDR3 DNA sequence: TGTGCCAGCAGCCCGGCCGTAGGGGGTCTTCGAGAGACCCAGTACTTC. It encodes CASSPAVGGLRETQYF.

This chain uses TRBV7-9 with TRBJ2-7, with D tentatively TRBD1 (5 bases). In germline, CDR1 is SEHNR, CDR2 FQNEAQ (reference sequence). CDR3 length: 12 residues. Trimming removed 5 bases at V and 3 bases at J, with 8 bases between. In DNA, the CDR3 is TGTGCCAGCAGCGAGCAGGGCTACGAGCAGTACTTC. Its protein product is CASSEQGYEQYF.

The chain links TRBV6-2 or TRBV6-3 to TRBJ2-3; 10 bases align to TRBD1. CDR1 is MNHEY and CDR2 is SVGEGT in the germline V gene. This CDR3 spans 14 amino acids. V gave up 4 bases and J gave up 3 bases; unmatched junction bases: 1. The CDR3 coding sequence is TGTGCCAGCAGTTGGACAGGGGGAACAGATACGCAGTATTTT. This sequence encodes CASSWTGGTDTQYF.

This chain links TRBV29-1 with TRBJ2-5; 11 bases map to TRBD1. Germline V lookup: CDR1 SQVTM, CDR2 ANQGSEA. V lost 5 bases, J lost 5 bases, and 16 bases stayed unmatched. The CDR3 consists of 17 residues. CDR3 DNA sequence: TGCAGCGTTCTAAATACGGGACAGGGGGGATATAGGGAGACCCAGTACTTC. This sequence encodes CSVLNTGQGGYRETQYF.

The chain uses TRBV5-1 and TRBJ1-1; tentative D call: TRBD1 (6 bases). The CDR3 spans 15 residues. V was pared by 2 bases and J by 3 bases, with 14 bases between. In germline, CDR1 is SGHRS, CDR2 YFSETQ. CDR3: CASSLVRQGYTEAFF. The CDR3 nucleotides read TGCGCCAGCAGCTTAGTTCGTCAGGGGTACACTGAAGCTTTCTTT.

This clone turned up a few times. This chain joins TRBV28 and TRBJ1-1, with TRBD1 matching over 8 bases. V shed 4 bases and J 4 bases; nucleotides not matched to a gene: 11. The CDR3 length is 16 residues. CDR1 and CDR2 from the germline V gene are MDHEN and SYDVKM. The CDR3, as DNA: TGTGCCAGCAGTTCGGTCGTCAGGGGGCGCGTCACTGAAGCTTTCTTT. Amino acids: CASSSVVRGRVTEAFF.

The chain employs TRBV5-4 and TRBJ2-7; no clear D. Per germline, CDR1 SGHNT and CDR2 YYREEE (reference sequence). Trimming took 0 bases from V and 2 from J, leaving 9 bases between them. The CDR3 spans 14 residues. The CDR3 bases are TGTGCCAGCAGCTTGGAAAGGAAGCCCTACGAGCAGTACTTC. Residues: CASSLERKPYEQYF.

The chain recombines TRBV19 with TRBJ1-5; 8 bases map to TRBD1. J gave up 5 bases and V 5 bases, and 5 bases lay outside the gene matches. CDR3 size: 14 residues. Per germline, CDR1 LNHDA and CDR2 SQIVND (reference sequence). The CDR3 reads CASSSGQGDQPQHF. In DNA, the CDR3 is TGTGCCAGTAGTTCCGGACAGGGAGATCAGCCCCAGCATTTT.